This T cell receptor (beta chain) was observed in a study of shared clonotypes between healthy human individuals. The study, taken as a whole, reports: Estimated richness values were generally larger in naive subsets than in memory subsets.

As concerns this clone: Its antigen is not known.

The study drew all its donors from Caucasian adults living in Nashville, Tennessee. Here immunoSEQ multiplex PCR was the method, and the copy in TCRdb shows in-frame clones only, minus some. The sample yields under 1,100,000 clones, roughly 70% seen once. Sequencing was performed on memory CD4+ T cells sorted from blood. Subset here: CD45RA-negative fraction. This receptor was identified in a man aged 18 to 30 in good health.

The CDR3 region is CASSQVGGTQETQYF. As DNA, the CDR3 is TGCGCCAGCAGCCAAGTAGGCGGGACCCAAGAGACCCAGTACTTC. This rearrangement joins TRBV4-1 to TRBJ2-5, with a weak D call TRBD2 (6 bases). Germline V lookup: CDR1 MGHRA, CDR2 YSYEKL. The CDR3 has 15 amino acids. V shed 1 base and J shed 1 base, with 10 bases lying between them.